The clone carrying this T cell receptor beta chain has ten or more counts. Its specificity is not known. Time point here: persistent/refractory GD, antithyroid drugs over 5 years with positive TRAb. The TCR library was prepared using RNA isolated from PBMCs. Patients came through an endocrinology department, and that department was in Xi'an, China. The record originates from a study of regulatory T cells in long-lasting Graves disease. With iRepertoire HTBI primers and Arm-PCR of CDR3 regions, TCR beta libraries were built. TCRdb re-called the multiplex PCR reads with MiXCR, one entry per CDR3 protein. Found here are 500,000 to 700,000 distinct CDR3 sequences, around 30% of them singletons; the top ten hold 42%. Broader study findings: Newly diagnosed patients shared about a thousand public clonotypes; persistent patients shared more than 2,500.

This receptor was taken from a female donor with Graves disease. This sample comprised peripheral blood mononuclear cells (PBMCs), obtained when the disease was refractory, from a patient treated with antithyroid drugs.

DNA of the CDR3: TGCGCCAGCAGTCCCATTGAGGGTAGTGAGCAGTTCTTC. Its translation is CASSPIEGSEQFF. The genes are TRBV10-1 and TRBJ2-1; a weak D match, TRBD2 (5 bases). CDR3 length: 13 amino acids. The V end was cut by 5 bases, the J end by 9 bases, with 14 bases between. From germline, CDR1 is WNHNN and CDR2 SYGVQD (reference sequence).